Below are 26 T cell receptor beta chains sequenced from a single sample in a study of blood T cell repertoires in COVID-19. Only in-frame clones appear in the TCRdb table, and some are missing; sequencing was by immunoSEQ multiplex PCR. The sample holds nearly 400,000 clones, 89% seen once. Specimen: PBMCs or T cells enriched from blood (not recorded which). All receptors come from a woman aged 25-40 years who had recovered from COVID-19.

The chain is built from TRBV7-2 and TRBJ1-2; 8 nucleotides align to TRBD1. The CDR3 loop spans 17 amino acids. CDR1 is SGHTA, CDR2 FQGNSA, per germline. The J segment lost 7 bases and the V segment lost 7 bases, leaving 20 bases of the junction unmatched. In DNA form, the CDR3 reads TGTGCCAGCACCCACCCCGCTCATATACAGGGGGTAGGTGGCTACACCTTC. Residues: CASTHPAHIQGVGGYTF.

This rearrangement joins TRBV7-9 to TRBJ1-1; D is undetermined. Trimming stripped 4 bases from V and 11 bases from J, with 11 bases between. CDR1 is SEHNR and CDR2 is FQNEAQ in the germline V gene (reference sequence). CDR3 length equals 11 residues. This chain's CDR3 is CASSSAEFAFF. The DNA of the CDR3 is TGTGCCAGCAGCTCCGCCGAGTTCGCTTTCTTT.

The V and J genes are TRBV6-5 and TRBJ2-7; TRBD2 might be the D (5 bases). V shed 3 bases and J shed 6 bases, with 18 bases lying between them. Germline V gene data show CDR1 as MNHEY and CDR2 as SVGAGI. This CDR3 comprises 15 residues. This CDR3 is CASSYSRTGSGEQYF. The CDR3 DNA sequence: TGTGCCAGCAGTTATTCCCGGACGGGAAGCGGCGAGCAGTACTTC.

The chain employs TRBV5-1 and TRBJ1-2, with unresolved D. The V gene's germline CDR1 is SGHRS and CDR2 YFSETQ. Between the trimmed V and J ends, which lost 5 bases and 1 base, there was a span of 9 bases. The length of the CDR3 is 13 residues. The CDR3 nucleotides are TGCGCCAGCAGTGAGGGCCTTAACTATGGCTACACCTTC. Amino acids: CASSEGLNYGYTF.

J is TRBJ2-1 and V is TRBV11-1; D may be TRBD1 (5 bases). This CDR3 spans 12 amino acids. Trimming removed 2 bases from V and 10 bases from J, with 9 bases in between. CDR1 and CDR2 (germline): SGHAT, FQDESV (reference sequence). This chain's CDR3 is CASSLIGAEQFF. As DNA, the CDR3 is TGTGCCAGCAGCTTAATAGGGGCCGAGCAGTTCTTC.

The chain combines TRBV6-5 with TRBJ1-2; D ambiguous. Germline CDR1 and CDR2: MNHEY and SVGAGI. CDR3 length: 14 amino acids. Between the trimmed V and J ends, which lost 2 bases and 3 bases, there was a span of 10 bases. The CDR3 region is CASSYGRKDYGYTF. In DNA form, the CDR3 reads TGTGCCAGCAGTTACGGCAGGAAGGACTATGGCTACACCTTC.

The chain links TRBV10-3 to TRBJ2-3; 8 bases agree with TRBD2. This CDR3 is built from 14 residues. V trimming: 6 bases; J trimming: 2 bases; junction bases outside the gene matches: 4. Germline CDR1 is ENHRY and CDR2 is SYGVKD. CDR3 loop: CAIRKLADTDTQYF. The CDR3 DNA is TGTGCCATCAGGAAACTAGCGGACACAGATACGCAGTATTTT.

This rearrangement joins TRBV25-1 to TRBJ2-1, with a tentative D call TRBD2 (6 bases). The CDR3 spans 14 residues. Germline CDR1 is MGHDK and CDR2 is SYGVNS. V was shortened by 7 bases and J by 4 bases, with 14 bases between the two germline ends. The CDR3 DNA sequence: TGTGCCAGCACGACTAGTGGTATTTACAATGAGCAGTTCTTC. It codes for CASTTSGIYNEQFF.

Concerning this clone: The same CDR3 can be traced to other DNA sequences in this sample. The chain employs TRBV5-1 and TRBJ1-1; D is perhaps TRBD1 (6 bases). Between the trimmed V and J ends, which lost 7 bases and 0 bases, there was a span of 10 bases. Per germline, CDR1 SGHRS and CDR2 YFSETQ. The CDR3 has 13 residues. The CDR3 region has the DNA TGCGCCAGCTCGGACAGCATGAACACTGAAGCTTTCTTT. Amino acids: CASSDSMNTEAFF.

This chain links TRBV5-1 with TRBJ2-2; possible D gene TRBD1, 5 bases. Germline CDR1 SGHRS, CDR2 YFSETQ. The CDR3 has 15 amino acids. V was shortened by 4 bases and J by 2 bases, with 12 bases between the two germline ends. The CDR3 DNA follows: TGCGCCAGCAGCCGACAGCGATCAAACACCGGGGAGCTGTTTTTT. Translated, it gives CASSRQRSNTGELFF.

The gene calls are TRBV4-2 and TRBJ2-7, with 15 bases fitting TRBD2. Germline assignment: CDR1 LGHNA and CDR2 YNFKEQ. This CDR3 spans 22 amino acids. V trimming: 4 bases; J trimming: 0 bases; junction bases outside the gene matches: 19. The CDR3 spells CASSPPLGLAGGYNPSSYEQYF. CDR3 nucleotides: TGTGCCAGCAGCCCCCCGCTGGGACTAGCGGGAGGCTACAACCCCTCCTCCTACGAGCAGTACTTC.

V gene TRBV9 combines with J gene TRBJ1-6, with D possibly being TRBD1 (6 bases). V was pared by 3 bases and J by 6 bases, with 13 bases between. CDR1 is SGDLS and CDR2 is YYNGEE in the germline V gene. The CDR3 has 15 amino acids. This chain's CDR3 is CASSGNRAINSPLHF. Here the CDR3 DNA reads TGTGCCAGCAGCGGAAACAGGGCGATTAATTCACCCCTCCACTTT.

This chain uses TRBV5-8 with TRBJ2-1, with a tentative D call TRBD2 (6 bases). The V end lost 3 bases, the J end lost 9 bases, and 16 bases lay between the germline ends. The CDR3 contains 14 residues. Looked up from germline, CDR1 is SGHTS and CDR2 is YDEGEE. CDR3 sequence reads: CASSSKTRAGEQFF. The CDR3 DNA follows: TGTGCCAGCAGCTCGAAGACTAGGGCAGGTGAGCAGTTCTTC.

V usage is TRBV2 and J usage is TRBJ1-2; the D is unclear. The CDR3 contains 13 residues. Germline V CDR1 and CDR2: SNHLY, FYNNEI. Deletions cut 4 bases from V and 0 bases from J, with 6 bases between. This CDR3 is CASSVDPNYGYTF. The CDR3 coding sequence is TGTGCCAGCAGTGTAGATCCTAACTATGGCTACACCTTC.

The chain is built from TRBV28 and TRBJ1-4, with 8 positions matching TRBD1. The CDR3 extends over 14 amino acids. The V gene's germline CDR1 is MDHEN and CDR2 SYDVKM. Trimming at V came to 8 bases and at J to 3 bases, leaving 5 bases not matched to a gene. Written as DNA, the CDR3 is TGTGCCAGCCGCAGGACAGGGCCTAATGAAAAACTGTTTTTT. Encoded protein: CASRRTGPNEKLFF.

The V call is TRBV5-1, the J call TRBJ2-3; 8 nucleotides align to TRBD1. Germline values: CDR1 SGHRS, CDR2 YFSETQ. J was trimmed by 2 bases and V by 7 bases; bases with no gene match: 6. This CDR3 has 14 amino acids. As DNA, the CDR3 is TGCGCCAGCCTCCCGGGACAGGTCACAGATACGCAGTATTTT. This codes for CASLPGQVTDTQYF.

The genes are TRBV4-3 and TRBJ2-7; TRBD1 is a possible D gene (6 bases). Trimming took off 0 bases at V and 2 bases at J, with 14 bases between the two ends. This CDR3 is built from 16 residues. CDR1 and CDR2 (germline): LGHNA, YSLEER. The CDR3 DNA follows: TGCGCCAGCAGCCAAGATAGGAACAGGGTTCCCTACGAGCAGTACTTC. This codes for CASSQDRNRVPYEQYF.

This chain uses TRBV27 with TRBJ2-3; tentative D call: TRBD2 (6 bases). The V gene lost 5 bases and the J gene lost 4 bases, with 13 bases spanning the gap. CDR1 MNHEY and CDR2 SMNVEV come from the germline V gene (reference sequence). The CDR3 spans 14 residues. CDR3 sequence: CASSIIRDSDTQYF. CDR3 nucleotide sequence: TGTGCCAGCAGTATAATCCGGGACTCAGATACGCAGTATTTT.

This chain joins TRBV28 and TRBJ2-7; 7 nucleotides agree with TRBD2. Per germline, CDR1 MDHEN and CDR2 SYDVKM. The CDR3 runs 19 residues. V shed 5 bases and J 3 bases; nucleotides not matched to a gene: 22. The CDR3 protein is CASSPTSGGVSVVVYEQYF. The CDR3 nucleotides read TGTGCCAGCAGTCCCACCTCGGGGGGAGTAAGCGTAGTAGTCTACGAGCAGTACTTC.

The CDR3 DNA sequence: TGTGCCAGTAGTACCGGGACTAGCGGGGGCCCGAGGGAGACCCAGTACTTC. Translated, it gives CASSTGTSGGPRETQYF. The genes are TRBV19 and TRBJ2-5, with TRBD2 identical over 14 bases. CDR1 and CDR2 (germline): LNHDA, SQIVND (reference sequence). CDR3 length equals 17 residues. V lost 4 bases and J lost 5; bases outside the gene matches: 9.

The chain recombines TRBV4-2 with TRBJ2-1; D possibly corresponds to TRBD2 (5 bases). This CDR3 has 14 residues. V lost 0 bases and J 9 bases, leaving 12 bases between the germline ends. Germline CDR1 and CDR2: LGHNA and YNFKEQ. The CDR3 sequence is CASSQEVGGSEQFF. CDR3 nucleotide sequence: TGTGCCAGCAGCCAAGAGGTTGGAGGAAGTGAGCAGTTCTTC.

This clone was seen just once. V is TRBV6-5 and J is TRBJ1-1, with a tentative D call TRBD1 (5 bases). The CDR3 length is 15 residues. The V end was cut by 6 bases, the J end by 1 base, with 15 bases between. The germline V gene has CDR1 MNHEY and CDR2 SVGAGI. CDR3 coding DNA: TGTGCCAGCAGAGCCAGAGGGGACTCGAACACTGAAGCTTTCTTT. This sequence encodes CASRARGDSNTEAFF.

The CDR3 protein is CASSLEALSGANVLTF. The DNA of the CDR3 is TGCGCCAGCAGCTTGGAAGCCCTCTCTGGGGCCAACGTCCTGACTTTC. This sequence joins TRBV5-1 and TRBJ2-6; D gene unclear. The CDR3 has 16 residues. V lost 0 bases, J lost 0 bases, and 7 bases lay in between. Germline CDR1 SGHRS, CDR2 YFSETQ.

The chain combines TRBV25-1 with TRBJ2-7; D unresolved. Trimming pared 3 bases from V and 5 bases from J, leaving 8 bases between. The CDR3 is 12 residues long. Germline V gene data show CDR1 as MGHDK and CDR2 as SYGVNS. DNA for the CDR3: TGTGCCAGCAGTGACAGTTTCCACGAGCAGTACTTC. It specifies CASSDSFHEQYF.

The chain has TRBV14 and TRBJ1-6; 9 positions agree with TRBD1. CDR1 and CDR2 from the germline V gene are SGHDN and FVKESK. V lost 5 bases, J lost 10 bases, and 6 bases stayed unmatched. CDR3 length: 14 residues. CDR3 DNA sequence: TGTGCCAGCAGCGCTGACAGGGGGGAGTCACCCCTCCACTTT. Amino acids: CASSADRGESPLHF. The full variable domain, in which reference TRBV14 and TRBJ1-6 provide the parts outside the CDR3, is EAGVTQFPSHSVIEKGQTVTLRCDPISGHDNLYWYRRVMGKEIKFLLHFVKESKQDESGMPNNRFLAERTGGTYSTLKVQPAELEDSGVYFCASSADRGESPLHFGNGTRLTVT.

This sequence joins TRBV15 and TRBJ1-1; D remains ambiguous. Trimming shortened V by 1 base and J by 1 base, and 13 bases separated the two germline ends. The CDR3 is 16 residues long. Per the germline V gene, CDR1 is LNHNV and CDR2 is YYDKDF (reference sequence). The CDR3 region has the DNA TGTGCCACCAGCAGAGGAGGTCCCTCCCCGAACACTGAAGCTTTCTTT. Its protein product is CATSRGGPSPNTEAFF.